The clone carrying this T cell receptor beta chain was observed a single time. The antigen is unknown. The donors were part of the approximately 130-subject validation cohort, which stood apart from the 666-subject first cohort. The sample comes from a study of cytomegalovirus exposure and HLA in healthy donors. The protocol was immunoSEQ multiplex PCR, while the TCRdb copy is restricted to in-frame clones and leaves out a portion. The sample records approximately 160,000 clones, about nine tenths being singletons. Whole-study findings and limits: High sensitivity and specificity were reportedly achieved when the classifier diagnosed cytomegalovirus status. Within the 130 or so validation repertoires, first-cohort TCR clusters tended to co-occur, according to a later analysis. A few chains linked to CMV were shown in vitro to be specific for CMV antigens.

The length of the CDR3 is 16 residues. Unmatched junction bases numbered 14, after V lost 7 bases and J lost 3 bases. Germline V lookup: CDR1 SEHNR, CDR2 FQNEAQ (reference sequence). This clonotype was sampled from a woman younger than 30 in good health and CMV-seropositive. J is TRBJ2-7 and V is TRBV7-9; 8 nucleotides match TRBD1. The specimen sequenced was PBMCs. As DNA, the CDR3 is TGTGCCAGCAACTTCCCCCGGGACAGGATAGACTACGAGCAGTACTTC. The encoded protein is CASNFPRDRIDYEQYF.